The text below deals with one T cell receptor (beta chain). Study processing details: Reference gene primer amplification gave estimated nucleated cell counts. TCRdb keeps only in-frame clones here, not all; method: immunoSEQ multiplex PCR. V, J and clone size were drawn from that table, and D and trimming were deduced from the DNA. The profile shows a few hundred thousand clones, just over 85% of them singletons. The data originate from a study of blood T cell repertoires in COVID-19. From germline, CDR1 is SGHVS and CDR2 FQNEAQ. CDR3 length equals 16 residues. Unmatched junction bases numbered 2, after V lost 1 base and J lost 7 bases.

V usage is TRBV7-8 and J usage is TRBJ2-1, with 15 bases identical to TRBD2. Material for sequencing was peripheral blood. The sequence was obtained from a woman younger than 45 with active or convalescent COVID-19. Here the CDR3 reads CASSLGTSGGANEQFF. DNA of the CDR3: TGTGCCAGCAGCTTAGGGACTAGCGGGGGGGCTAATGAGCAGTTCTTC.